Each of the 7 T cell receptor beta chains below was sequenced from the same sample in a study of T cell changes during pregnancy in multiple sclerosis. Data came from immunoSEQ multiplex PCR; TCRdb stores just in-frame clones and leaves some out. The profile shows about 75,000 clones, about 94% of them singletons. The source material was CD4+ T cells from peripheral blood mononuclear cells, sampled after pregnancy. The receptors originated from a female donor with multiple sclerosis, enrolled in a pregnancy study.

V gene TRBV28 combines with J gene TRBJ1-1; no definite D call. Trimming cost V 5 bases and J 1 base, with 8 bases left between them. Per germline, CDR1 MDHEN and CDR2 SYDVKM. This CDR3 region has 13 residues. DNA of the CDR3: TGTGCCAGCAGTCAGGATCCGAACACTGAAGCTTTCTTT. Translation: CASSQDPNTEAFF.

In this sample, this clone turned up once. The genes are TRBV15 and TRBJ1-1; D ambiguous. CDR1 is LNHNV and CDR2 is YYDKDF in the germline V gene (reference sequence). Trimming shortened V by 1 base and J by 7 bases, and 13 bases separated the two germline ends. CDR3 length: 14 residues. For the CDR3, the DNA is TGTGCCACCAGCAGAGCCCCCACCTCAGGTGAAGCTTTCTTT. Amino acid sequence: CATSRAPTSGEAFF.

CDR3 region: CASSEALPFSNEQFF. CDR3 nucleotides: TGTGCCAGCAGTGAAGCGCTCCCTTTCAGCAATGAGCAGTTCTTC. This sequence joins TRBV2 and TRBJ2-1; D not resolved. From germline, CDR1 is SNHLY and CDR2 FYNNEI. The length of the CDR3 is 15 residues. V was clipped by 0 bases and J by 6 bases, with 12 bases between them.

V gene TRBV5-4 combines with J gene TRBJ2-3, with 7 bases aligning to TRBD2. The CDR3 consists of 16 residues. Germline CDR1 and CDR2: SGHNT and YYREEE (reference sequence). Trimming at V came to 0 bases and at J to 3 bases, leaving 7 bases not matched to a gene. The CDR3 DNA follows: TGTGCCAGCAGCTTGGTAAATCTAGCGGCGACAGATACGCAGTATTTT. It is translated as CASSLVNLAATDTQYF.

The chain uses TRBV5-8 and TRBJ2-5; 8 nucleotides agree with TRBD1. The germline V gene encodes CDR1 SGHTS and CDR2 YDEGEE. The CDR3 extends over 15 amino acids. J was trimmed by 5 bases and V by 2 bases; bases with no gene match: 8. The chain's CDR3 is CASSLGGQGLETQYF. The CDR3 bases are TGTGCCAGCAGCTTAGGTGGACAGGGATTGGAGACCCAGTACTTC. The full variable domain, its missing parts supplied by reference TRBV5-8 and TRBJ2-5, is EAGVTQSPTHLIKTRGQQATLRCSPISGHTSVYWYQQALGLGLQFLLWYDEGEERNRGNFPPRFSGRQFPNYSSELNVNALELEDSALYLCASSLGGQGLETQYFGPGTRLLVL.

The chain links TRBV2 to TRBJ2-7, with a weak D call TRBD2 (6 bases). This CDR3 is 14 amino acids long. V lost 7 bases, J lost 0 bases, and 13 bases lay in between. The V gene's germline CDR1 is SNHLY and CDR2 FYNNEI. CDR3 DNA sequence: TGTGCCAGCAAGGAGGGCAGTAACTCCTACGAGCAGTACTTC. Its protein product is CASKEGSNSYEQYF. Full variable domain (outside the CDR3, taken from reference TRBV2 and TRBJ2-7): EPEVTQTPSHQVTQMGQEVILRCVPISNHLYFYWYRQILGQKVEFLVSFYNNEISEKSEIFDDQFSVERPDGSNFTLKIRSTKLEDSAMYFCASKEGSNSYEQYFGPGTRLTVT.

The CDR3 region is CASSPIQGEETQYF. The DNA of the CDR3 is TGTGCCAGCTCACCAATACAGGGGGAAGAGACCCAGTACTTC. V usage is TRBV18 and J usage is TRBJ2-5, with 8 bases fitting TRBD1. The CDR3 is 14 amino acids. Per the germline V gene, CDR1 is KGHSH and CDR2 is LQKENI. Trimming at V came to 2 bases and at J to 3 bases, leaving 2 bases not matched to a gene.